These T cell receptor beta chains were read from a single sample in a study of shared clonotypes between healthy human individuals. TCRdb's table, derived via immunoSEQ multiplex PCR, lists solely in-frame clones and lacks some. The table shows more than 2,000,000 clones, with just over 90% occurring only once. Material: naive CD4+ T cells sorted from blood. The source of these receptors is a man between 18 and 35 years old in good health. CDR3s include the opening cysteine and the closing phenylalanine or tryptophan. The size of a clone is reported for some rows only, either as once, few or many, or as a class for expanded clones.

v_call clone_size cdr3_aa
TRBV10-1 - CASSELTRKILIAGNLQETQYF
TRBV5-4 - CASSLDRVRGDGYTF
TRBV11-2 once CASSGDEYTDTQYF
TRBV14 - CASSPPGLLKGNEQFF
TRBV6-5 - CASSLQGAGYGYTF
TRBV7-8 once CASSPRDRRTGELFF
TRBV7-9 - CASSSGFMNTEAFF
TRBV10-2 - CAAGGTDYNEQFF
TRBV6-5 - CASTKRWVTEAFF
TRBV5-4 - CASSTGTSGGAARETQYF
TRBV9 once CASSVATGGPQETQYF
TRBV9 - CASSVNTGVQETQYF
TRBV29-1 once CSVGVYTDTQYF
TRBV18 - CASSPLGQGVSGNTIYF